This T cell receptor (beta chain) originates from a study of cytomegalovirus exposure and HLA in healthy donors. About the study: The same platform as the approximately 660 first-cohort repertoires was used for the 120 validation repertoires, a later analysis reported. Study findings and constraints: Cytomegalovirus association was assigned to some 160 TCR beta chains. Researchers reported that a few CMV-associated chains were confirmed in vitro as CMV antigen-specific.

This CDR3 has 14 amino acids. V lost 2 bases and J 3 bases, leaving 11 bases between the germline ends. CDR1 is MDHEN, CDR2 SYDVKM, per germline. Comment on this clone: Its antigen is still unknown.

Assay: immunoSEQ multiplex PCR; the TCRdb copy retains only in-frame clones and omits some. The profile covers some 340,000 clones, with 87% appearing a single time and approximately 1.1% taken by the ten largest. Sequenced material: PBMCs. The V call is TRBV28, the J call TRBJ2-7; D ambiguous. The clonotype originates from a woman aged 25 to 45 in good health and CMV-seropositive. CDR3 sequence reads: CASSLATPFYEQYF. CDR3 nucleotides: TGTGCCAGCAGTTTAGCGACACCGTTCTACGAGCAGTACTTC.